The 28 T cell receptor beta chains reported below all come from one sample, sequenced in a study of blood T cell repertoires in COVID-19. Sequencing used immunoSEQ multiplex PCR; TCRdb keeps in-frame clones, though not all of them. The sample holds 80,000 to 95,000 clones, 80% to 90% seen once. The sequenced sample consisted of peripheral blood. These receptors were obtained from a man at least 80 years old with COVID-19, enrolled during active disease.

This clone was detected once. The chain carries TRBV11-2 and TRBJ1-6; the D is unclear. The CDR3 extends over 13 amino acids. Germline loops: CDR1 SGHAT, CDR2 FQNNGV. Deletions cut 5 bases from V and 3 bases from J, with 5 bases between. CDR3 bases: TGTGCCAGCAGCCAGGACTATAATTCACCCCTCCACTTT. This gives the protein CASSQDYNSPLHF.

The gene calls are TRBV11-1 and TRBJ2-7; D is perhaps TRBD1 (6 bases). Trimming took 5 bases from V and 0 from J, leaving 14 bases between them. Germline lookup yields CDR1 SGHAT and CDR2 FQDESV (reference sequence). CDR3 length: 15 amino acids. The CDR3 DNA reads as TGTGCCAGCAGCAAACTGGGGACACCCTCCTACGAGCAGTACTTC. Protein: CASSKLGTPSYEQYF.

This rearrangement joins TRBV12-3 or TRBV12-4 to TRBJ2-7; 7 bases align to TRBD1. The CDR3 contains 13 residues. V gave up 6 bases and J gave up 0 bases; unmatched junction bases: 2. Written as DNA, the CDR3 is TGTGCCAGCAGCCGGGACAGCTCCTACGAGCAGTACTTC. Its translation is CASSRDSSYEQYF.

This clone was observed a few times. The gene calls are TRBV10-3 and TRBJ1-3; 12 bases fit TRBD1. There are 18 residues in the CDR3. V was clipped by 3 bases and J by 1 base; unmatched bases: 7. Per germline, CDR1 ENHRY and CDR2 SYGVKD. Written as DNA, the CDR3 is TGTGCCATCAGTGATCCGGGACAGGGGGCGCTTTCTGGAAACACCATATATTTT. Encoded protein: CAISDPGQGALSGNTIYF.

The chain carries TRBV5-4 and TRBJ2-5; TRBD2 might be the D (5 bases). The germline CDR1 and CDR2 sequences are SGHNT and YYREEE (reference sequence). This CDR3 is 14 amino acids long. Trimming removed 0 bases from V and 5 bases from J, with 11 bases in between. CDR3 nucleotide sequence: TGTGCCAGCAGCTTGGTGGAGGTTTCGGAGACCCAGTACTTC. Its protein is CASSLVEVSETQYF. The full variable domain, completed using reference TRBV5-4 and TRBJ2-5, is ETGVTQSPTHLIKTRGQQVTLRCSSQSGHNTVSWYQQALGQGPQFIFQYYREEENGRGNFPPRFSGLQFPNYSSELNVNALELDDSALYLCASSLVEVSETQYFGPGTRLLVL.

The V call is TRBV19, the J call TRBJ1-2, with a possible D match to TRBD1 (6 bases). CDR3 length: 15 residues. V gave up 6 bases and J gave up 7 bases, with 21 bases separating them. The V gene's germline CDR1 is LNHDA and CDR2 SQIVND (reference sequence). CDR3 DNA sequence: TGTGCCAGTAGCAGACAGGTCGCAGAGGGCTTTGGCTACACCTTC. It is translated as CASSRQVAEGFGYTF.

V usage is TRBV6-6 and J usage is TRBJ1-5; a possible D gene is TRBD1 (5 bases). The CDR3 length is 15 residues. CDR1 and CDR2 from the germline V gene are MNHNY and SVGAGI (reference sequence). The germline V and J ends were trimmed by 7 bases and 6 bases, with 19 bases remaining between them. The CDR3 reads CASTNGGVVSQPQHF. CDR3 DNA: TGTGCCAGCACCAACGGGGGGGTGGTTAGTCAGCCCCAGCATTTT.

CDR3 in amino acids: CASSRSSTDTQYF. CDR3 nucleotides: TGTGCCAGCAGTCGGTCTAGCACAGATACGCAGTATTTT. J is TRBJ2-3 and V is TRBV5-6; D is undetermined. V lost 5 bases to trimming and J lost 0 bases, with 7 bases between them. The CDR3 length is 13 residues. Germline V gene sequence: CDR1 SGHDT, CDR2 YYEEEE.

The chain joins TRBV13 to TRBJ1-5; 8 nucleotides align to TRBD1. The germline gives CDR1 PRHDT, CDR2 FYEKMQ (reference sequence). The CDR3 has 15 amino acids. Unmatched junction bases numbered 2, after V lost 0 bases and J lost 4 bases. DNA of the CDR3: TGTGCCAGCAGCTTAGGACAGGGGGTGAATCAGCCCCAGCATTTT. Protein: CASSLGQGVNQPQHF.

This chain uses TRBV19 with TRBJ1-6; 11 nucleotides line up with TRBD1. The CDR3 is 18 residues long. Germline-derived CDR1 and CDR2 are LNHDA and SQIVND (reference sequence). V lost 4 bases and J lost 0; bases outside the gene matches: 5. For the CDR3, the DNA is TGTGCCAGTAGTAGGGGACAGGGGGTGAGCTCCTATAATTCACCCCTCCACTTT. Encoded protein: CASSRGQGVSSYNSPLHF.

This clone was seen only once. V is TRBV4-2 and J is TRBJ2-7, with TRBD1 matching 10 bases. The CDR3 contains 16 residues. The J segment lost 7 bases and the V segment lost 0 bases, leaving 9 bases of the junction unmatched. Germline V gene sequence: CDR1 LGHNA, CDR2 YNFKEQ. The CDR3: CASSQEGTGATGEQYF. The CDR3 DNA reads as TGTGCCAGCAGCCAAGAGGGGACAGGGGCGACGGGGGAGCAGTACTTC.

V usage is TRBV19 and J usage is TRBJ1-1, with D possibly being TRBD1 (5 bases). Looked up from germline, CDR1 is LNHDA and CDR2 is SQIVND (reference sequence). The V gene lost 6 bases and the J gene lost 0 bases, with 23 bases spanning the gap. The CDR3 consists of 18 residues. CDR3 loop: CASRRGHRNPPLNTEAFF. The CDR3 coding sequence is TGTGCCAGTAGACGAGGACACCGTAATCCCCCCTTGAACACTGAAGCTTTCTTT.

The CDR3 bases are TGTGCCAGCAGCCCTCAGGACTTGATCTCTGGGGCCAACGTCCTGACTTTC. This gives the protein CASSPQDLISGANVLTF. J is TRBJ2-6 and V is TRBV7-9, with a possible D match to TRBD2 (5 bases). There are 17 residues in the CDR3. Germline CDR1 is SEHNR and CDR2 is FQNEAQ (reference sequence). Trimming stripped 5 bases from V and 0 bases from J, with 14 bases between.

The CDR3, as DNA: TGCGCCAGCAGCTTGGCCGGGGTAGCGGGAGGAGCAGATACGCAGTATTTT. Amino acid sequence: CASSLAGVAGGADTQYF. This chain uses TRBV5-1 with TRBJ2-3, with 10 bases identical to TRBD2. The ends lost 0 bases at V and 4 bases at J; junction bases unmatched: 8. CDR3 length: 17 amino acids. CDR1 SGHRS and CDR2 YFSETQ come from the germline V gene.

This clone was recorded many times. The V call is TRBV7-2, the J call TRBJ1-5; tentatively, D is TRBD1 (6 bases). V shed 1 base and J shed 5 bases, with 9 bases lying between them. This CDR3 has 14 residues. Per germline, CDR1 SGHTA and CDR2 FQGNSA. Here the CDR3 reads CASSLGRGDQPQHF. The CDR3 nucleotides read TGTGCCAGCAGCTTAGGCAGGGGAGATCAGCCCCAGCATTTT.

The CDR3 DNA follows: TGTGCCAGCAGCCTCCTGGGACAGGCCTACGAGCAGTACTTC. Protein sequence: CASSLLGQAYEQYF. V is TRBV7-2 and J is TRBJ2-7, with 8 nucleotides matching TRBD1. Germline CDR1 reads SGHTA; CDR2 reads FQGNSA. J was trimmed by 2 bases and V by 5 bases; bases with no gene match: 5. The CDR3 covers 14 residues.

The gene calls are TRBV6-4 and TRBJ2-4, with 8 bases identical to TRBD2. The CDR3 loop spans 15 amino acids. Trimming removed 8 bases from V and 5 bases from J; junction bases left unmatched: 11. Germline V gene sequence: CDR1 MRHNA, CDR2 SNTAGT. The CDR3 loop reads CASFLAGRTENIQYF. The CDR3 nucleotides read TGTGCCAGCTTCTTAGCGGGAAGGACGGAAAACATTCAGTACTTC.

This clone was counted once. The rearrangement links TRBV4-1 to TRBJ1-5, with 7 bases aligning to TRBD1. The V gene end was trimmed by 4 bases and the J gene end by 0 bases; junction bases not matched to a gene: 9. Germline V lookup: CDR1 MGHRA, CDR2 YSYEKL. The CDR3 has 17 residues. CDR3 coding DNA: TGCGCCAGCAGCCCCTTCTTAACAGGGGTTAGCAATCAGCCCCAGCATTTT. Protein: CASSPFLTGVSNQPQHF.

The table lists this clone with a count of one. The V and J genes are TRBV19 and TRBJ2-7; TRBD1 is a possible D gene (6 bases). The germline V gene has CDR1 LNHDA and CDR2 SQIVND (reference sequence). This CDR3 contains 16 residues. Deletions cut 3 bases from V and 3 bases from J, with 18 bases between. The CDR3 protein is CASSMDAGTTFYEQYF. As DNA, the CDR3 is TGTGCCAGTAGTATGGACGCCGGGACAACCTTCTACGAGCAGTACTTC.

In nucleotides, the CDR3 is TGTGCCAGCAGCCCGACACCCAGCTCCTATAATTCACCCCTCCACTTT. The encoded protein is CASSPTPSSYNSPLHF. This chain joins TRBV9 and TRBJ1-6; D remains ambiguous. Germline V gene lookup returns CDR1 SGDLS and CDR2 YYNGEE. The CDR3 loop spans 16 amino acids. V gave up 4 bases and J gave up 0 bases, with 11 bases separating them. Complete variable domain (other parts from reference TRBV9 and TRBJ1-6): DSGVTQTPKHLITATGQRVTLRCSPRSGDLSVYWYQQSLDQGLQFLIQYYNGEERAKGNILERFSAQQFPDLHSELNLSSLELGDSALYFCASSPTPSSYNSPLHFGNGTRLTVT.

The V call is TRBV19, the J call TRBJ1-6, with 12 bases matching TRBD1. V dropped 6 bases and J dropped 7; count of bases not matched to a gene: 7. This CDR3 has 16 residues. Germline V gene data show CDR1 as LNHDA and CDR2 as SQIVND (reference sequence). The CDR3 nucleotides are TGTGCCAGTAGCGCCGGGACAGGGGGCCGGAATTCACCCCTCCACTTT. Translating it yields CASSAGTGGRNSPLHF.

This chain links TRBV6-1 with TRBJ1-1, with 7 bases that match TRBD1. This CDR3 has 13 residues. Germline CDR1 reads MNHNS; CDR2 reads SASEGT. Losses at the gene ends were 2 bases for V and 13 bases for J; bases not matched to a gene: 10. CDR3 sequence: CASSEKWDSQNFF. The CDR3 nucleotides read TGTGCCAGCAGTGAAAAGTGGGACAGCCAAAATTTCTTT.

The chain is built from TRBV7-8 and TRBJ2-3, with 11 nucleotides matching TRBD2. The CDR3 sequence is 15 residues long. The germline V gene has CDR1 SGHVS and CDR2 FQNEAQ. Trimming took 5 bases from V and 3 from J; bases not matched to a gene: 4. CDR3 coding DNA: TGTGCCAGCAGCCCCGGGACTAGCGGTACAGATACGCAGTATTTT. Its protein is CASSPGTSGTDTQYF.

This clone has just one count. This chain links TRBV20-1 with TRBJ2-7, with D possibly being TRBD1 (5 bases). The CDR3 length is 14 residues. V was shortened by 3 bases and J by 2 bases, with 14 bases between the two germline ends. Germline lookup yields CDR1 DFQATT and CDR2 SNEGSKA (reference sequence). The CDR3 sequence: CSASTPTATYEQYF. The CDR3 DNA follows: TGCAGTGCTAGTACCCCGACAGCTACCTACGAGCAGTACTTC.

This clone was recorded only once. The gene calls are TRBV12-3 or TRBV12-4 and TRBJ1-1, with D possibly matching TRBD1 (6 bases). Trimming removed 3 bases from V and 7 bases from J, with 12 bases in between. The CDR3 has 13 residues. Here the CDR3 reads CASSFGGEGEAFF. Written as DNA, the CDR3 is TGTGCCAGCAGTTTTGGGGGCGAGGGTGAAGCTTTCTTT.

The V and J genes are TRBV5-1 and TRBJ2-2; the match to TRBD2 covers 9 bases. This CDR3 comprises 17 residues. Germline trimming cut 7 bases from V and 4 bases from J; bases unmatched to any gene: 14. Germline V gives CDR1 SGHRS, CDR2 YFSETQ. The CDR3 reads CASGPGLAPGGTGELFF. In DNA, the CDR3 is TGCGCCAGCGGGCCGGGACTAGCTCCAGGGGGCACCGGGGAGCTGTTTTTT.

This chain connects TRBV30 to TRBJ1-1; D not certain. Between the trimmed V and J ends, which lost 0 bases and 3 bases, there was a span of 8 bases. Germline V lookup: CDR1 GTSNPN, CDR2 SVGIG (reference sequence). This CDR3 comprises 13 residues. CDR3 sequence reads: CAWSVSVDTEAFF. CDR3 nucleotide sequence: TGTGCCTGGAGTGTCTCAGTTGACACTGAAGCTTTCTTT.

The chain combines TRBV3-1 (or the pseudogene TRBV3-2) with TRBJ2-1, with 13 bases identical to TRBD2. The J segment lost 14 bases and the V segment lost 1 base, leaving 11 bases of the junction unmatched. The CDR3 spans 16 residues. Germline V gene sequence: CDR1 LGHDT, CDR2 YNNKEL (reference sequence). CDR3 coding DNA: TGTGCCAGCAGCCAAGCCAGGACTAGCGGGAGACTCCGGAAGTTCTTC. This gives the protein CASSQARTSGRLRKFF.